The sequence of this T cell receptor (beta chain) was determined in a study of regulatory dendritic cells for organ transplantation. Points from the study as a whole: Naive CD4+ and CD8+ repertoires were highly diverse; memory CD8+ was most oligoclonal. Regulatory dendritic cells appeared to expand memory CD8+ clones less than mature ones.

Memory T cells were CD45RO+, naive were CD45RA+, sorted by FACS. A word on this clone: The antigen is unknown.

The data were produced by immunoSEQ multiplex PCR, yet TCRdb's version contains in-frame clones alone and is incomplete. The sample has fewer than 40,000 clones; approximately 91% are singletons. Per germline, CDR1 SQVTM and CDR2 ANQGSEA. The CDR3 spans 12 residues. Trimming took off 7 bases at V and 5 bases at J, with 14 bases between the two ends. The sample comprised naive CD4+ T cells from blood. The subset is: CD45RA+ naive T cells. The gene calls are TRBV29-1 and TRBJ1-1; D gene uncertain. This receptor was obtained from a human donor in good health. DNA of the CDR3: TGCAGCGGGCAGCTGGCGATGACTGAAGCTTTCTTT. This gives the protein CSGQLAMTEAFF. The entire variable domain, with the rest obtained from reference TRBV29-1 and TRBJ1-1, is as follows: SAVISQKPSRDICQRGTSLTIQCQVDSQVTMMFWYRQQPGQSLTLIATANQGSEATYESGFVIDKFPISRPNLTFSTLTVSNMSPEDSSIYLCSGQLAMTEAFFGQGTRLTVV.